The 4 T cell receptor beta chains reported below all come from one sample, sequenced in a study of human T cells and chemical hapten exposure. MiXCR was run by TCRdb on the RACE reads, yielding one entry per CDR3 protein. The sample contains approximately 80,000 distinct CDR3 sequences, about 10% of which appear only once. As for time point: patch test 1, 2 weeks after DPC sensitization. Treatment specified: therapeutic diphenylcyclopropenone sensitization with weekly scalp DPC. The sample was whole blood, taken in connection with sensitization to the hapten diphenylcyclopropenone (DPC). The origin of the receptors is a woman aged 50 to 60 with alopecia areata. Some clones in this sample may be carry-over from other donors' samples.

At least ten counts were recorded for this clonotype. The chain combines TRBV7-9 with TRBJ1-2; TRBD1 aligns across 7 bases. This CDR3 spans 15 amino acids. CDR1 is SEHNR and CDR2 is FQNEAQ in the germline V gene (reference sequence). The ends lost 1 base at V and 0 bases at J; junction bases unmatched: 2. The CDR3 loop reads CASSLGDRPNYGYTF. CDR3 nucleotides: TGTGCCAGCAGCTTAGGGGACAGACCTAACTATGGCTACACCTTC.

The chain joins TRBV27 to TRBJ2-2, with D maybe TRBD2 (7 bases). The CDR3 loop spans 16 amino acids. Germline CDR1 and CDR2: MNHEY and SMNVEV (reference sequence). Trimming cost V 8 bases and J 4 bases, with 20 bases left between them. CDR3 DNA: TGTGCCAGCCTCTCAGTCCCGGGGGGCGGCACCGGGGAGCTGTTTTTT. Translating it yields CASLSVPGGGTGELFF.

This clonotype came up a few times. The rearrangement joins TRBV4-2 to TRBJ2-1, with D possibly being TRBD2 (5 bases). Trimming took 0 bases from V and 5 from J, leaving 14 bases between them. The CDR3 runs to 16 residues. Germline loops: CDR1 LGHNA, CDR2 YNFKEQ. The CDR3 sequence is CASSQEGGLLNNEQFF. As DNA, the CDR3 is TGTGCCAGCAGCCAAGAAGGAGGCCTCCTGAACAATGAGCAGTTCTTC.

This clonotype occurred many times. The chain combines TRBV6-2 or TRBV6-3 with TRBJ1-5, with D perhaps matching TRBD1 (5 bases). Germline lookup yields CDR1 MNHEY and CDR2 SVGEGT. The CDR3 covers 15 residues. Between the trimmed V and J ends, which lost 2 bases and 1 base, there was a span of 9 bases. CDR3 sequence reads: CASSYGGGSNQPQHF. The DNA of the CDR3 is TGTGCCAGCAGTTACGGGGGGGGAAGCAATCAGCCCCAGCATTTT.